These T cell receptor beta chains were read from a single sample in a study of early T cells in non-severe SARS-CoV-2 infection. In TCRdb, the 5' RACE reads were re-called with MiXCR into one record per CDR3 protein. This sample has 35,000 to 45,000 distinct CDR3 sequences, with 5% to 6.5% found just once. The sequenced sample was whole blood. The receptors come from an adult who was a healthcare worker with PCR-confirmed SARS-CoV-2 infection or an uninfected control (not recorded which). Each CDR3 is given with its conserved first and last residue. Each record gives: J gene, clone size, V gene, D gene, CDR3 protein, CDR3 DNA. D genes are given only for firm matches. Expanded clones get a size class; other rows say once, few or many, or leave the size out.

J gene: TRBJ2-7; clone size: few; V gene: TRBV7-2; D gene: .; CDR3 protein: CASSQGLDYEQYF; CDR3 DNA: TGTGCCAGTTCCCAGGGGCTAGACTACGAGCAGTACTTC
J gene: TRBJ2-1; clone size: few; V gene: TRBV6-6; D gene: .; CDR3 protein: CASSYSPEFEQFF; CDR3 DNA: TGTGCCAGCAGTTACTCCCCCGAGTTTGAGCAGTTCTTC
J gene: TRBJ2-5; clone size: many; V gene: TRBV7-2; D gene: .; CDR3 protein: CASSPPSQETQYF; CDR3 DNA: TGTGCCAGCAGCCCGCCGAGCCAAGAGACCCAGTACTTC
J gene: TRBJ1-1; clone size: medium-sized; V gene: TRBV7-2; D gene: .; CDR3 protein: CASSLVLGLTEAFF; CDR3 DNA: TGTGCCAGCAGCTTGGTGTTGGGTCTCACTGAAGCTTTCTTT
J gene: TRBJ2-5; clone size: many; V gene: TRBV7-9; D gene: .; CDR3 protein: CASSPQETQYF; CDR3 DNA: TGTGCCAGCAGCCCACAAGAGACCCAGTACTTC
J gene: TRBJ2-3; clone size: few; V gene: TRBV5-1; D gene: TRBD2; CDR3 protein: CASSPGTSGDFTDTQYF; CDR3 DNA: TGCGCCAGCAGCCCCGGGACTAGCGGGGATTTCACAGATACGCAGTATTTT
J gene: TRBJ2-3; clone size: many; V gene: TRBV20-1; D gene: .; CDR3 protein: CSASRDNLLADTQYF; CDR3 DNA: TGCAGTGCTAGCCGGGACAATCTGTTGGCAGATACGCAGTATTTT
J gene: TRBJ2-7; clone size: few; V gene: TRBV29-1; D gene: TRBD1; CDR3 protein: CSGGTGTGNEQYF; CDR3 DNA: TGCAGCGGTGGTACCGGGACAGGGAACGAGCAGTACTTC
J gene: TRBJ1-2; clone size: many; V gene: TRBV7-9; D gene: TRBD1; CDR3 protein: CASSLAPASQAGGGYTF; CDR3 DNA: TGTGCCAGCAGCTTAGCCCCGGCCTCACAGGCAGGGGGTGGCTACACCTTC
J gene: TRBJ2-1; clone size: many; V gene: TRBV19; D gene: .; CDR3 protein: CASGYRVYNEQFF; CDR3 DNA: TGTGCCAGTGGGTATAGGGTGTACAATGAGCAGTTCTTC
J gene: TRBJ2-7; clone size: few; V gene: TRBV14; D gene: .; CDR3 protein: CASSQDGTPYEQYF; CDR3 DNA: TGTGCCAGCAGCCAAGATGGGACTCCCTACGAGCAGTACTTC
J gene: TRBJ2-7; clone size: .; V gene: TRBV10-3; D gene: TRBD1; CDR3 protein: CAISEPDRTYEQYF; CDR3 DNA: TGTGCCATCAGTGAGCCGGACAGGACTTACGAGCAGTACTTC
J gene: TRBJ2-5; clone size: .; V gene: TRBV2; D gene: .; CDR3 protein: CASSGHRRVGETQYF; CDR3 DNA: TGTGCCAGCAGTGGACACAGGAGGGTGGGGGAGACCCAGTACTTC
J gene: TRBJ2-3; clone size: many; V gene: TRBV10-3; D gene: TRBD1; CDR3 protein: CAVQGGTDTQYF; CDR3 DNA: TGTGCCGTTCAGGGGGGCACAGATACGCAGTATTTT
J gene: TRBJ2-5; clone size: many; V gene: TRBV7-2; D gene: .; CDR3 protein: CASSLTVGQETQYF; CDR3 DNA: TGTGCCAGCAGCTTGACGGTGGGGCAAGAGACCCAGTACTTC
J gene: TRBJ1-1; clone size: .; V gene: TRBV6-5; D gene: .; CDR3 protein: CASSLSGRGTEAFF; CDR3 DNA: TGTGCCAGCAGTTTGTCCGGAAGGGGCACTGAAGCTTTCTTT
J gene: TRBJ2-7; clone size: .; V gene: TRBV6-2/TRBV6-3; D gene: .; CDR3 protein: CASRLFPYEQYF; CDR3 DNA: TGTGCCAGCAGGCTTTTTCCCTACGAGCAGTACTTC
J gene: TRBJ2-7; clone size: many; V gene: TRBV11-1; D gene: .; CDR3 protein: CASSRRLGEQYF; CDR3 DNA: TGTGCCAGCAGCCGCCGACTTGGCGAGCAGTACTTC
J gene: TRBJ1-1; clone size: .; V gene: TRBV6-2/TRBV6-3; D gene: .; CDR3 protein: CASSSPTSVNTEAFF; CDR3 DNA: TGTGCCAGCAGTTCCCCCACCAGCGTGAACACTGAAGCTTTCTTT
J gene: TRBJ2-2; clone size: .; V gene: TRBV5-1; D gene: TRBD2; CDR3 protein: CASSVGLAGAEPGELFF; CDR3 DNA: TGCGCCAGCAGCGTGGGACTAGCGGGAGCGGAGCCCGGGGAGCTGTTTTTT
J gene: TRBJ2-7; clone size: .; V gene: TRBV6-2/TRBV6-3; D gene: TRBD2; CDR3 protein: CASCCTSAFYEQYF; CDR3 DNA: TGTGCCAGCTGTTGTACTAGCGCCTTTTACGAGCAGTACTTC
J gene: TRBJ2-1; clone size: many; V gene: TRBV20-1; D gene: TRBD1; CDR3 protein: CSVRGDRGGDEQFF; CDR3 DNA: TGCAGCGTAAGGGGAGACAGGGGTGGGGATGAGCAGTTCTTC
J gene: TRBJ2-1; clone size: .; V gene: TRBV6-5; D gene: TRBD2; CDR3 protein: CASSRGRVPSGTYEQFF; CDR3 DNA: TGTGCCAGCAGCCGCGGACGAGTTCCTAGCGGGACGTATGAGCAGTTCTTC
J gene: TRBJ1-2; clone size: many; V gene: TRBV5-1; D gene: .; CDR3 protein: CASSLGASRDYGYTF; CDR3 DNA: TGCGCCAGCAGCTTGGGGGCCTCAAGGGACTATGGCTACACCTTC
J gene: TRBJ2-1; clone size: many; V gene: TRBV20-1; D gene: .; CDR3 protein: CSAPTGLGNEQFF; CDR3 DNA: TGCAGTGCGCCTACAGGGCTGGGGAATGAGCAGTTCTTC
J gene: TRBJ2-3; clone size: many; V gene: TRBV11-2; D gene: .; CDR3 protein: CASSSYSTDTQYF; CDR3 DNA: TGTGCCAGCAGCTCGTATAGCACAGATACGCAGTATTTT
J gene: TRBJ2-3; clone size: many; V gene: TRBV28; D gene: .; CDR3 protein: CASGPLGGNRGDTQYF; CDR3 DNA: TGTGCCAGCGGGCCTCTAGGCGGAAATAGGGGGGATACGCAGTATTTT
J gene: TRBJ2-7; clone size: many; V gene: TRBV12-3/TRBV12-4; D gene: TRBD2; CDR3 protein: CASSFSSGAQYF; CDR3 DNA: TGTGCCAGCAGTTTCTCTAGCGGGGCTCAGTACTTC
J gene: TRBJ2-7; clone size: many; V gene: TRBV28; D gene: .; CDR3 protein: CASSSTGTPAYEQYF; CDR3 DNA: TGTGCCAGCAGCTCCACCGGGACCCCAGCCTACGAGCAGTACTTC
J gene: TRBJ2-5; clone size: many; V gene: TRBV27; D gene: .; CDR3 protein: CASRLQGSETQYF; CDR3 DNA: TGTGCCAGCAGACTCCAGGGTAGCGAGACCCAGTACTTC
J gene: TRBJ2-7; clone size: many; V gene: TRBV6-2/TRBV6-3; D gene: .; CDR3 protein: CASSMRDEQYF; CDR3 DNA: TGTGCCAGCAGTATGCGAGACGAGCAGTACTTC
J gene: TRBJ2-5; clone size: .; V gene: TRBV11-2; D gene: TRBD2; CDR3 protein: CASGTGGETQYF; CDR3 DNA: TGTGCCAGCGGTACGGGGGGAGAGACCCAGTACTTC
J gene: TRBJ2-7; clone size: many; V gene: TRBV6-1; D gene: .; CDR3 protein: CASSQTVTYEQYF; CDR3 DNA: TGTGCCAGCAGTCAGACGGTGACCTACGAGCAGTACTTC
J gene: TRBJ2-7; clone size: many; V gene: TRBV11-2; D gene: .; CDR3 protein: CASSLDRHYEQYF; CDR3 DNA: TGTGCCAGCAGCCTGGACAGACACTACGAGCAGTACTTC
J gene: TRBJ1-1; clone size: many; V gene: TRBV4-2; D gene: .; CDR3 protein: CASSQESGVNTEAFF; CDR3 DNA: TGTGCCAGCAGCCAAGAATCAGGAGTTAACACTGAAGCTTTCTTT
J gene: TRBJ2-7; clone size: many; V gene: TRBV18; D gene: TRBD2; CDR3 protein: CASSPGTSGYEQYF; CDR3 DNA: TGTGCCAGCTCACCTGGGACTAGTGGGTACGAGCAGTACTTC
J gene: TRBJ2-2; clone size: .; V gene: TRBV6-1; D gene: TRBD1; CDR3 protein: CASRAQGAYTGELFF; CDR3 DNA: TGTGCCAGCAGGGCCCAGGGGGCATACACCGGGGAGCTGTTTTTT
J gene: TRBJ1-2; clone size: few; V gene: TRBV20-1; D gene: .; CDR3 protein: CSARDNSLSEGDGYTF; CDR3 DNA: TGCAGTGCTAGAGATAATAGTTTGAGCGAGGGGGATGGCTACACCTTC
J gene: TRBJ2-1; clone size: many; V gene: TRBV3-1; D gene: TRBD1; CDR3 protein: CASSLSFQGAVYNEQFF; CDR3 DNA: TGTGCCAGCAGCTTATCTTTCCAGGGGGCGGTTTACAATGAGCAGTTCTTC
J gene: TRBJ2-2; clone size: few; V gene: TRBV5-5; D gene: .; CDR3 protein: CASSSIESGELFF; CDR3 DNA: TGTGCCAGCAGCTCCATAGAGTCCGGGGAGCTGTTTTTT
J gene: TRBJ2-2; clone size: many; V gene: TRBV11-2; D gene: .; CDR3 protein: CASSLVQGAGELFF; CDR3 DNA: TGTGCCAGCAGCTTAGTACAGGGCGCCGGGGAGCTGTTTTTT
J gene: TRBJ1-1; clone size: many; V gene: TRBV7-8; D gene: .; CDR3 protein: CASSLGAANTEAFF; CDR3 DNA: TGTGCCAGCAGCTTAGGTGCGGCGAACACTGAAGCTTTCTTT
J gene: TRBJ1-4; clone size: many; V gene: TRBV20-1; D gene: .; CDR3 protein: CSARPTGRQNEKLFF; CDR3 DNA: TGCAGTGCTAGACCAACAGGGAGGCAAAATGAAAAACTGTTTTTT
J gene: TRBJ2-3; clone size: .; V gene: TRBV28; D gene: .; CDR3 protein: CASSLRDTQYF; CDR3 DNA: TGTGCCAGCAGTTTGAGAGATACGCAGTATTTT
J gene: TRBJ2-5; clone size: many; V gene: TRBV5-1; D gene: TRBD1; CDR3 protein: CASSLNYAGTGKETQYF; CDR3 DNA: TGCGCCAGCAGCTTAAACTATGCGGGGACAGGGAAAGAGACCCAGTACTTC
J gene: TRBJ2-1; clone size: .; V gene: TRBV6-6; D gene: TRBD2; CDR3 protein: CASSSTVAGENNEQFF; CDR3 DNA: TGTGCCAGCAGTTCGACTGTTGCGGGGGAGAACAATGAGCAGTTCTTC
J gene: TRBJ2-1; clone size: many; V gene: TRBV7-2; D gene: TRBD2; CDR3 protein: CASSLVLGRGVSYNEQFF; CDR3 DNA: TGTGCCAGCAGCTTAGTCCTTGGGCGGGGGGTTTCCTACAATGAGCAGTTCTTC
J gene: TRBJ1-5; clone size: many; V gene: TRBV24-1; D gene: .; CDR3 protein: CATSDSRGGQPQHF; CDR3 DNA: TGTGCCACCAGTGATTCCAGGGGAGGTCAGCCCCAGCATTTT
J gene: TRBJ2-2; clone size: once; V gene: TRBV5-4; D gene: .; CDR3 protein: CTSSYRAGELFF; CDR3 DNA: TGTACCAGCAGCTATAGGGCCGGGGAGCTGTTTTTT
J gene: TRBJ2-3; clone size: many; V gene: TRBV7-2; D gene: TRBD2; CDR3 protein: CASSLVAGVQDTQYF; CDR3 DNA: TGTGCCAGCAGCTTAGTGGCGGGGGTTCAAGATACGCAGTATTTT
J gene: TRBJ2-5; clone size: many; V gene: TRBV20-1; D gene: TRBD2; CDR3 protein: CSARDPGLAEETQYF; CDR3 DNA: TGCAGTGCTAGAGATCCGGGACTAGCGGAAGAGACCCAGTACTTC
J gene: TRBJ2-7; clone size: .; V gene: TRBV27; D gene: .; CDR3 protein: CASSYSGNSYEQYF; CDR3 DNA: TGTGCCAGCAGTTATAGCGGAAATTCCTACGAGCAGTACTTC
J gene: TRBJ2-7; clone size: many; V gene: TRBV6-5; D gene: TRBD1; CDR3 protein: CASSPVPGQGAYEQYF; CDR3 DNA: TGTGCCAGCAGCCCCGTCCCCGGACAGGGTGCCTACGAGCAGTACTTC
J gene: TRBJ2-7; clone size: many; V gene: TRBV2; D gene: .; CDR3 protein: CASSGTWSYEQYF; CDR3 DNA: TGTGCCAGCAGTGGTACTTGGTCCTACGAGCAGTACTTC